This entry lists 5 T cell receptor beta chains sequenced from one sample in a study of vaccination effects on CD4 cells after COVID-19. These TCRs' antigens remain unknown. Assay used: immunoSEQ multiplex PCR; TCRdb lists only in-frame clones, some missing. The profile shows tens of thousands of clones, less than 85% of them singletons. Culture proceeded for 10 days, and CD4+ T cells were then isolated. Each participant was administered two doses of either the BNT162b2 or the mRNA-1273 vaccine. Sequences were derived from CD4+ T cells from PBMCs cultured without peptide, sampled after COVID-19 vaccination. The receptors here all came from a human donor who received a COVID-19 vaccine.

This CDR3 is CASSQDGRATVEYEQYV. In nucleotides, the CDR3 is TGTGCCAGCAGCCAAGACGGGAGGGCGACCGTGGAATACGAGCAGTACGTC. This chain joins TRBV3-1 (or the pseudogene TRBV3-2) and TRBJ2-7; TRBD2 agrees at 8 bases. The CDR3 extends over 17 amino acids. CDR1 LGHDT and CDR2 YNNKEL come from the germline V gene (reference sequence). The V gene end was trimmed by 0 bases and the J gene end by 4 bases; junction bases not matched to a gene: 11.

The V gene is TRBV6-5, the J gene TRBJ1-1, with TRBD1 as a possible D gene (6 bases). V lost 7 bases and J lost 1, with 16 bases in between. The CDR3 extends over 15 amino acids. Germline V lookup: CDR1 MNHEY, CDR2 SVGAGI. The CDR3 nucleotides read TGTGCCAGCACTGGAGGGGGGTTAAAGAACACTGAAGCTTTCTTT. Encoded protein: CASTGGGLKNTEAFF.

The rearrangement uses TRBV6-6 and TRBJ1-3, with a tentative D call TRBD1 (6 bases). Trimming took 0 bases from V and 2 from J, leaving 11 bases between them. The CDR3 extends over 16 amino acids. CDR1 MNHNY and CDR2 SVGAGI come from the germline V gene (reference sequence). Written as DNA, the CDR3 is TGTGCCAGCAGTTACTCGCAGGGGACCCCTGGAAACACCATATATTTT. Amino acids: CASSYSQGTPGNTIYF.

This chain joins TRBV20-1 and TRBJ1-1; no definite D call. Germline V CDR1 and CDR2: DFQATT, SNEGSKA (reference sequence). Trimming stripped 3 bases from V and 7 bases from J, with 6 bases between. This CDR3 has 10 residues. The CDR3 nucleotides read TGCAGTGCTAGTTATGTTGAAGCTTTCTTT. Translation: CSASYVEAFF.

The rearrangement links TRBV5-1 to TRBJ1-1, with D unresolved. Germline values: CDR1 SGHRS, CDR2 YFSETQ. CDR3 length: 17 amino acids. Trimming cost V 0 bases and J 2 bases, with 17 bases left between them. The CDR3 nucleotides read TGCGCCAGCAGCTTGGCCTCGTCAGCACAGCTAAACACTGAAGCTTTCTTT. Encoded protein: CASSLASSAQLNTEAFF.